Listed below are T cell receptor beta chains from one sample, sequenced in a study of T cells in Graves' hyperthyroidism and ophthalmopathy. TCRdb reprocessed the multiplex PCR reads via MiXCR and lists one record per CDR3 protein. In the table there are around 300,000 distinct CDR3 sequences, roughly 15% of which are singletons. What was sequenced was blood. These receptors were obtained from a woman between 50 and 59 years old with Graves' hyperthyroidism that later progressed to Graves' ophthalmopathy. Each CDR3 is given with its conserved first and last residue. A D gene is named only where the DNA matches it firmly. Only part of the rows carry a size: once, few, many, or a class if the clone is expanded.

clone_size j_call v_call d_call cdr3_aa cdr3_nt
. TRBJ2-1 TRBV6-9 TRBD2 CASSSSGSYNEQFF TGTGCCAGCAGTTCAAGCGGGAGTTACAATGAGCAGTTCTTC
. TRBJ2-7 TRBV9 TRBD2 CASSASGASGVKDNEQYF TGTGCCAGCAGCGCATCCGGGGCTAGCGGCGTTAAGGATAACGAGCAGTACTTC
many TRBJ2-7 TRBV12-3/TRBV12-4 . CASTRLVGYEQYF TGTGCCAGCACCCGACTAGTGGGCTACGAGCAGTACTTC
. TRBJ2-1 TRBV5-1 TRBD1 CASSSTGKNEQFF TGCGCCAGCAGCTCGACAGGGAAAAATGAGCAGTTCTTC
many TRBJ2-3 TRBV5-1 TRBD2 CASSLSGRGDTQYF TGCGCCAGCAGCTTGAGCGGGAGGGGTGATACGCAGTATTTT
many TRBJ1-5 TRBV6-1 . CASNTVSNQPQHF TGTGCCAGCAACACAGTTAGCAATCAGCCCCAGCATTTT
many TRBJ1-6 TRBV10-3 . CAISDPLSTGGNNSPLHF TGTGCCATCAGTGACCCCCTAAGCACGGGGGGAAATAATTCACCCCTCCACTTT
many TRBJ2-7 TRBV18 . CASSEAGNPWDEQYF TGTGCCAGCTCTGAGGCAGGGAACCCCTGGGACGAGCAGTACTTC
few TRBJ2-3 TRBV2 TRBD2 CASSHSGTSGRTDTQYF TGTGCCAGCAGCCACTCCGGGACTAGCGGGAGAACAGATACGCAGTATTTT
many TRBJ2-7 TRBV20-1 TRBD1 CSARGDRVTYEQYF TGCAGTGCTAGGGGGGACAGGGTCACCTACGAGCAGTACTTC
few TRBJ2-2 TRBV5-6 TRBD1 CASSSNRGDGELFF TGTGCCAGCAGCTCCAACAGGGGCGACGGGGAGCTGTTTTTT
many TRBJ2-3 TRBV5-1 . CASRPGEYASTDTQYF TGCGCCAGCAGACCCGGGGAGTACGCTAGCACAGATACGCAGTATTTT
. TRBJ2-7 TRBV28 . CASSSPEMIHAPYEQYF TGTGCCAGCAGTTCCCCCGAAATGATACATGCCCCCTACGAGCAGTACTTC
few TRBJ2-1 TRBV29-1 . CSVDEGTRDEQFF TGCAGCGTTGATGAGGGTACGAGGGATGAGCAGTTCTTC
few TRBJ2-7 TRBV5-6 . CASSGGGSGQSYEQYF TGTGCCAGCAGCGGAGGGGGGAGCGGGCAGAGCTACGAGCAGTACTTC
few TRBJ2-1 TRBV7-3 TRBD2 CASSVLAGEYNEQFF TGTGCCAGCAGCGTGCTAGCGGGAGAGTACAATGAGCAGTTCTTC
. TRBJ1-3 TRBV6-6 . CASSYSLAAAGNTIYF TGTGCCAGCAGTTACTCTCTGGCCGCGGCTGGAAACACCATATATTTT
once TRBJ2-5 TRBV18 TRBD2 CASSPYSGVETQYF TGTGCCAGCTCGCCCTATAGCGGGGTAGAGACCCAGTACTTC
. TRBJ2-7 TRBV6-1 TRBD1 CASSEECWDSYEQYF TGTGCCAGCAGTGAGGAATGCTGGGACAGCTACGAGCAGTACTTC
many TRBJ1-2 TRBV6-2/TRBV6-3 TRBD1 CASRRDRVGYYGYTF TGTGCCAGCAGAAGAGACAGGGTGGGTTACTATGGCTACACCTTC
many TRBJ2-3 TRBV12-3/TRBV12-4 TRBD2 CASSLARSGGRTDTQYF TGTGCCAGCAGTTTAGCGCGGAGCGGGGGGCGCACAGATACGCAGTATTTT
few TRBJ1-4 TRBV3-1 . CASSQAGIHEKLFF TGTGCCAGCAGCCAAGCGGGGATCCATGAAAAACTGTTTTTT
many TRBJ2-3 TRBV20-1 . CSAGGPSTDTQYF TGCAGTGCTGGGGGGCCTAGCACAGATACGCAGTATTTT
. TRBJ2-5 TRBV7-9 . CASSLTGYQETQYF TGTGCCAGCAGCTTAACAGGCTACCAAGAGACCCAGTACTTC